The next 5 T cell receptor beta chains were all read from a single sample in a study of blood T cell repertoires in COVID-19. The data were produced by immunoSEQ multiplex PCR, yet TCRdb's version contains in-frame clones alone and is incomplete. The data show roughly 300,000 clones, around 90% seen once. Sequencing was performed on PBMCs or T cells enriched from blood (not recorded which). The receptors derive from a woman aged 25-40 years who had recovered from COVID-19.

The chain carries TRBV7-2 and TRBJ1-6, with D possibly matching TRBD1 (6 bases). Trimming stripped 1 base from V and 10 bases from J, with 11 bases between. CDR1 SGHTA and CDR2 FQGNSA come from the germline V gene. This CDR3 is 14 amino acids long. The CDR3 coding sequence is TGTGCCAGCAGCTTAGACAGGGTAATATCACCCCTCCACTTT. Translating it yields CASSLDRVISPLHF.

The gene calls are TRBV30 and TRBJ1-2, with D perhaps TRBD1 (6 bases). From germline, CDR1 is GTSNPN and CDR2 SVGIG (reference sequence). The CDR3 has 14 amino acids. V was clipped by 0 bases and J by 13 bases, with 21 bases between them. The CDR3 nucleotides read TGTGCCTGGAGTGTACGGCGTGACAGGCGGTCACTCACCTTC. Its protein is CAWSVRRDRRSLTF.

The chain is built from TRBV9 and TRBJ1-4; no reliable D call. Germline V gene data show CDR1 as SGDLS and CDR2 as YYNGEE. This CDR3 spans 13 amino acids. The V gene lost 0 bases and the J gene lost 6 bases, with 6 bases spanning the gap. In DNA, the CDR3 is TGTGCCAGCAGCGTAGAGGGAGATGAAAAACTGTTTTTT. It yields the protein CASSVEGDEKLFF.

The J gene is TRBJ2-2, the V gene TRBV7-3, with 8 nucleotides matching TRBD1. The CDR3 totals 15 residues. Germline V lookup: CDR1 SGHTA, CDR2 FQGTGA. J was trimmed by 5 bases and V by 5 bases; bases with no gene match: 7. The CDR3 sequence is CASSPKDRATGELFF. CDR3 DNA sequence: TGTGCCAGCAGCCCTAAGGACAGGGCAACCGGGGAGCTGTTTTTT.

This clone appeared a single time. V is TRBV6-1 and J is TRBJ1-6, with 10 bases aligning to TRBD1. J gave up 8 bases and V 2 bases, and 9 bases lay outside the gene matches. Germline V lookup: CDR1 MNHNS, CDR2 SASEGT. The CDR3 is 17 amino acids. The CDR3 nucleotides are TGTGCCAGCAGTGAATTCACCGGGACAGGGGCGGATTCACCCCTCCACTTT. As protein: CASSEFTGTGADSPLHF.